This TCR beta chain was captured by sequencing in a study of T cells expressing NK-cell markers. Germline CDR1 is SGHTA and CDR2 is FQGTGA. The CDR3 has 15 amino acids. TCRdb re-called the 5' RACE reads, yielding one record per CDR3 amino acid sequence without DNA. This listing includes roughly 350,000 distinct CDR3 sequences. This sequence originates from a man between 18 and 69 years old in good health. This chain connects TRBV7-3 to TRBJ1-1; the D gene TCRdb calls, TRBD1, cannot be checked with no DNA. Material: blood T cells: a sorted CD56 or NKG2C T cell subset, CD4+ or CD8+ T cells, or bulk PBMC T cells (not recorded which). The CDR3 region is CASSPRTVMNTEAFF.